The 28 T cell receptor beta chains in this list originate from one sample, sequenced in a study of tumor-infiltrating lymphocytes in localized non-small cell lung cancer. Only in-frame clones appear in the TCRdb table, and some are missing; sequencing was by immunoSEQ multiplex PCR. The data contain roughly 10,000 clones, 60% to 80% of them singletons. Sequencing was done on a sample of lung tumor tissue. The receptors come from a human donor with non-small cell lung cancer.

This clone was counted a few times. The chain has TRBV9 and TRBJ2-5; 7 bases map to TRBD2. V was pared by 2 bases and J by 3 bases, with 7 bases of the junction left unmatched. The CDR3 spans 15 residues. The germline V gene encodes CDR1 SGDLS and CDR2 YYNGEE. The CDR3 region has the DNA TGTGCCAGCAGCGTCACCGCGGGGAGGGAAGAGACCCAGTACTTC. It yields the protein CASSVTAGREETQYF.

The chain joins TRBV11-3 to TRBJ2-5, with D hard to call. Germline V gene sequence: CDR1 SGHNT, CDR2 YENEEA. The V end was cut by 6 bases, the J end by 1 base, with 12 bases between. This CDR3 is 14 amino acids long. The CDR3 region is CASSYYGSQETQYF. CDR3 DNA: TGTGCCAGCAGTTACTATGGTTCCCAAGAGACCCAGTACTTC.

The V call is TRBV14, the J call TRBJ1-6; D is unresolved. There are 15 residues in the CDR3. The germline V gene has CDR1 SGHDN and CDR2 FVKESK. Trimming removed 1 base from V and 7 bases from J, with 11 bases in between. CDR3 nucleotide sequence: TGTGCCAGCAGCCAAGTTAGAGGGATCAATTCACCCCTCCACTTT. It codes for CASSQVRGINSPLHF.

The V gene is TRBV5-5, the J gene TRBJ2-7, with no clear D. The CDR3 covers 14 residues. V lost 1 base and J 2 bases, leaving 10 bases between the germline ends. In germline, CDR1 is SGHKS, CDR2 YYEKEE (reference sequence). The chain's CDR3 is CASSLKGWTYEQYF. The CDR3 DNA follows: TGTGCCAGCAGCTTGAAAGGATGGACCTACGAGCAGTACTTC. The variable domain in full, completed from reference TRBV5-5 and TRBJ2-7, reads DAGVTQSPTHLIKTRGQQVTLRCSPISGHKSVSWYQQVLGQGPQFIFQYYEKEERGRGNFPDRFSARQFPNYSSELNVNALLLGDSALYLCASSLKGWTYEQYFGPGTRLTVT.

This clone appeared a few times. The chain recombines TRBV5-1 with TRBJ2-2; D call uncertain. This CDR3 contains 12 residues. From germline, CDR1 is SGHRS and CDR2 YFSETQ. Trimming removed 3 bases from V and 4 bases from J, with 4 bases in between. CDR3 nucleotide sequence: TGCGCCAGCAGCTATACCACCGGGGAGCTGTTTTTT. As protein: CASSYTTGELFF.

CDR3 residues: CASSMDGTGRSRGANVLTF. The CDR3 DNA is TGTGCCAGTAGTATGGACGGGACAGGTCGGTCTCGCGGGGCCAACGTCCTGACTTTC. This sequence joins TRBV19 and TRBJ2-6; 8 bases map to TRBD1. Germline V gene data show CDR1 as LNHDA and CDR2 as SQIVND (reference sequence). With 3 bases clipped from V and 4 bases from J, the junction kept 14 bases outside the gene matches. The CDR3 loop spans 19 amino acids. Based on the CDR3 plus reference TRBV19 and TRBJ2-6, the full variable domain is DGGITQSPKYLFRKEGQNVTLSCEQNLNHDAMYWYRQDPGQGLRLIYYSQIVNDFQKGDIAEGYSVSREKKESFPLTVTSAQKNPTAFYLCASSMDGTGRSRGANVLTFGAGSRLTVL.

This clone was counted a single time. This chain links TRBV7-9 with TRBJ2-1; D could derive from TRBD1 or TRBD2 (6 bases each). Germline V gene data show CDR1 as SEHNR and CDR2 as FQNEAQ (reference sequence). There are 15 residues in the CDR3. The V end was cut by 1 base, the J end by 2 bases, with 9 bases between. The CDR3 bases are TGTGCCAGCAGCTTAGAAGGGGGGCCCTACAATGAGCAGTTCTTC. It specifies CASSLEGGPYNEQFF.

The chain employs TRBV6-5 and TRBJ1-2; TRBD1 might be the D (6 bases). The germline V and J ends were trimmed by 7 bases and 6 bases, with 9 bases remaining between them. Per germline, CDR1 MNHEY and CDR2 SVGAGI. The CDR3 contains 11 residues. The DNA of the CDR3 is TGTGCCAGCACCCCAGGGGATGGCTACACCTTC. Protein sequence: CASTPGDGYTF.

V and J are TRBV29-1 and TRBJ1-2, with D possibly matching TRBD1 (5 bases). This CDR3 spans 15 amino acids. V was pared by 2 bases and J by 6 bases, with 19 bases between. Looked up from germline, CDR1 is SQVTM and CDR2 is ANQGSEA. In DNA form, the CDR3 reads TGCAGCGTTGAAAGGCACGACAGCGGGCGCGATGGCTACACCTTC. It specifies CSVERHDSGRDGYTF.

This chain uses TRBV5-1 with TRBJ2-1; D perhaps matches TRBD2 (6 bases). Trimming pared 7 bases from V and 8 bases from J, leaving 16 bases between. The germline CDR1 and CDR2 sequences are SGHRS and YFSETQ. The CDR3 covers 13 residues. The CDR3 sequence: CASGGIGSDEQFF. The CDR3 DNA reads as TGCGCCAGCGGGGGGATAGGGAGCGATGAGCAGTTCTTC.

The chain has TRBV6-4 and TRBJ2-7, with 8 bases fitting TRBD1. The junction had 9 bases not matched to a gene; V was cut back by 4 bases and J by 1 base. Per the germline V gene, CDR1 is MRHNA and CDR2 is SNTAGT. This CDR3 has 16 residues. The CDR3 reads CASSGLRQGASYEQYF. Written as DNA, the CDR3 is TGTGCCAGCAGTGGCCTGCGGCAGGGGGCATCCTACGAGCAGTACTTC.

This clone was recorded only once. The V call is TRBV10-3, the J call TRBJ1-2; D perhaps matches TRBD1 (5 bases). CDR1 ENHRY and CDR2 SYGVKD come from the germline V gene. Trimming took 0 bases from V and 1 from J, leaving 6 bases between them. This CDR3 has 14 residues. The CDR3 coding sequence is TGTGCCATCAGTGAGTCCAGGGATAACTATGGCTACACCTTC. Amino acid sequence: CAISESRDNYGYTF.

The chain recombines TRBV9 with TRBJ1-2, with D unclear. The CDR3 consists of 14 residues. V was pared by 0 bases and J by 4 bases, with 10 bases between. From germline, CDR1 is SGDLS and CDR2 YYNGEE. CDR3 protein: CASSVGTEVYGYTF. The CDR3 DNA sequence: TGTGCCAGCAGCGTAGGGACGGAAGTCTATGGCTACACCTTC.

The chain carries TRBV6-6 and TRBJ2-5; 10 bases line up with TRBD1. Germline loops: CDR1 MNHNY, CDR2 SVGAGI (reference sequence). The CDR3 is made up of 14 amino acids. Losses at the gene ends were 5 bases for V and 5 bases for J; bases not matched to a gene: 5. In nucleotides, the CDR3 is TGTGCCAGCAGTACCGGGGGACAGGGGGAGACCCAGTACTTC. It codes for CASSTGGQGETQYF.

The chain employs TRBV6-6 and TRBJ1-4; D remains ambiguous. Germline values: CDR1 MNHNY, CDR2 SVGAGI (reference sequence). The V end lost 4 bases, the J end lost 6 bases, and 3 bases lay between the germline ends. The CDR3 length is 11 residues. The DNA for the CDR3 is TGTGCCAGCAGTTCCGATGAAAAACTGTTTTTT. Encoded protein: CASSSDEKLFF.

The chain joins TRBV6-6 to TRBJ1-4; D gene ambiguous. Germline V gene data show CDR1 as MNHNY and CDR2 as SVGAGI (reference sequence). CDR3 length: 12 residues. The V gene lost 2 bases and the J gene lost 7 bases, with 5 bases spanning the gap. The CDR3 DNA sequence: TGTGCCAGCAGTTACCTTAGTGAAAAACTGTTTTTT. Residues: CASSYLSEKLFF.

The CDR3, as DNA: TGTGCCAGCAGAATAGAGGTTTTTTACGAGCAGTACTTC. It yields the protein CASRIEVFYEQYF. The rearrangement uses TRBV6-6 and TRBJ2-7; D remains ambiguous. CDR1 is MNHNY and CDR2 is SVGAGI in the germline V gene (reference sequence). The CDR3 spans 13 residues. Trimming removed 6 bases from V and 4 bases from J, with 13 bases in between.

The rearrangement uses TRBV21-1 and TRBJ2-7; TRBD1, the table's D call, lacks a check against the DNA. TRBV21-1 has pseudogene status. The CDR3 extends over 15 amino acids. DNA for the CDR3: TGTGCCAGCAGCAAAGAGGGACACAAGGGAGTTGAGCAGTACTTC. This codes for CASSKEGHKGVEQYF.

This chain connects TRBV7-9 to TRBJ2-2; D is perhaps TRBD1 (6 bases). V was shortened by 3 bases and J by 8 bases, with 7 bases between the two germline ends. The CDR3 runs to 12 residues. Germline V gene lookup returns CDR1 SEHNR and CDR2 FQNEAQ (reference sequence). CDR3 nucleotides: TGTGCCAGCAGCTTCGGGACAGGGGAGCTGTTTTTT. It is translated as CASSFGTGELFF.

The rearrangement links TRBV4-2 to TRBJ1-2; D is uncertain. Germline CDR1 and CDR2: LGHNA and YNFKEQ. The V end was cut by 5 bases, the J end by 8 bases, with 15 bases between. The CDR3 sequence is 13 residues long. CDR3 sequence: CASSLVPGGGYTF. DNA for the CDR3: TGTGCCAGCAGCTTGGTGCCAGGCGGGGGCTACACCTTC.

This clone came up a few times. The chain couples TRBV6-1 to TRBJ2-7; 9 bases fit TRBD1. Germline V gives CDR1 MNHNS, CDR2 SASEGT. The CDR3 spans 15 residues. The V and J ends lost 6 bases and 3 bases, in that order; junction bases with no gene match: 9. The CDR3 sequence: CASRDRGFLNYEQYF. CDR3 nucleotide sequence: TGTGCCAGCAGGGACAGGGGATTCCTTAACTACGAGCAGTACTTC.

This clone was detected only once. The rearrangement links TRBV5-1 to TRBJ2-7; TRBD1 aligns across 7 bases. The V segment lost 0 bases and the J segment 3 bases; nucleotides outside the gene matches: 3. Germline lookup yields CDR1 SGHRS and CDR2 YFSETQ. This CDR3 region has 14 residues. The CDR3 nucleotides are TGCGCCAGCAGCTTGGGCAGGGGGAGCTACGAGCAGTACTTC. Translation: CASSLGRGSYEQYF. Full variable domain (rest looked up from reference TRBV5-1 and TRBJ2-7): KAGVTQTPRYLIKTRGQQVTLSCSPISGHRSVSWYQQTPGQGLQFLFEYFSETQRNKGNFPGRFSGRQFSNSRSEMNVSTLELGDSALYLCASSLGRGSYEQYFGPGTRLTVT.

CDR3 nucleotides: TGTGCCAGCAGCTCCCTTTTAGGGGGGAACGAGCAGTACTTC. This sequence encodes CASSSLLGGNEQYF. The chain carries TRBV7-2 and TRBJ2-7, with D perhaps matching TRBD1 or TRBD2 (6 bases each). The germline V gene has CDR1 SGHTA and CDR2 FQGNSA. The ends were cut back, 4 bases at V and 5 bases at J, with 15 bases in the middle. CDR3 length: 14 amino acids.

The chain links TRBV7-2 to TRBJ1-4; D not certain. This CDR3 has 13 amino acids. V was shortened by 3 bases and J by 6 bases, with 8 bases between the two germline ends. The germline gives CDR1 SGHTA, CDR2 FQGNSA. CDR3 residues: CASSFRADEKLFF. The CDR3 nucleotides are TGTGCCAGCAGCTTTCGAGCCGATGAAAAACTGTTTTTT.

In this sample, this clone turned up once. This chain links TRBV6-1 with TRBJ1-2, with no clear D. Trimming stripped 7 bases from V and 4 bases from J, with 13 bases between. CDR3 length: 13 amino acids. CDR1 MNHNS and CDR2 SASEGT come from the germline V gene. CDR3 region: CASKVNRFYGYTF. The CDR3 bases are TGTGCCAGCAAGGTCAACAGATTCTATGGCTACACCTTC.

This clone was recorded a few times. V and J are TRBV6-1 and TRBJ1-1; D remains ambiguous. CDR3 length equals 12 residues. Germline CDR1 and CDR2: MNHNS and SASEGT. With 7 bases removed from V and 6 bases from J, the gap between germline ends came to 12 bases. The CDR3 spells CASIGVWAEAFF. The CDR3 DNA is TGTGCCAGCATCGGCGTCTGGGCTGAAGCTTTCTTT.

The V and J genes are TRBV19 and TRBJ2-7, with D maybe TRBD1 (5 bases). V gave up 6 bases and J gave up 4 bases, with 22 bases separating them. CDR1 is LNHDA and CDR2 is SQIVND in the germline V gene (reference sequence). The CDR3 spans 16 residues. The CDR3 spells CASSPTHSTAKYEQYF. CDR3 DNA: TGTGCCAGTAGCCCGACCCACTCGACAGCTAAGTACGAGCAGTACTTC.

This clone came up once. In DNA, the CDR3 is TGCGCCAGCAGCCCGACGGCAACCGGGGAGCTGTTTTTT. Amino acid sequence: CASSPTATGELFF. The rearrangement links TRBV4-1 to TRBJ2-2; D call uncertain. The germline V gene has CDR1 MGHRA and CDR2 YSYEKL. The germline V and J ends were trimmed by 4 bases and 5 bases, with 8 bases remaining between them. There are 13 residues in the CDR3.